The entry that follows covers one T cell receptor beta chain sequence. Its target is unknown. From blood, about 240-550 ng of genomic DNA served as TRB template. The CDR3 is 15 amino acids. The germline gives CDR1 LNHDA, CDR2 SQIVND (reference sequence). V was shortened by 6 bases and J by 6 bases, with 20 bases between the two germline ends. The data are from a study of T and B cells in COVID-19 patients. Study as a whole: The recovered patients had mostly mild to moderate COVID-19 with outpatient management. Critical illness requiring mechanical ventilation or extracorporeal membrane oxygenation affected 12 of 20 active-infection patients. The study's findings and limits: CD4+, regulatory T cell, CD8+ and sorted SARS-CoV-2-responsive or tetramer+ T cells were not yet sequenced. Highly clonal in active COVID-19, TRB repertoires exceeded healthy-donor diversity and richness at recovery.

BIOMED2 TRB-A/B primer pools were used in multiplex TRB PCR. TCRdb processed the multiplex PCR reads anew with MiXCR; each CDR3 protein has one entry. Here the sample spans 5,500 to 7,000 distinct CDR3 sequences, 27% being singletons. The sequenced sample consisted of blood. The TCR comes from a human donor with active COVID-19. The donor label of this sample is uncertain. The genes are TRBV19 and TRBJ1-2, with a possible D match to TRBD1 (6 bases). This chain's CDR3 is CASRSQGSLWNGYTF. CDR3 in DNA: TGTGCCAGTAGATCCCAGGGGAGCCTTTGGAATGGCTACACCTTC.